This TCR beta chain appears in the sequencing data of a study of blood T cell repertoires in COVID-19. For the study at large: T cells, B-cell-depleted T cells, or PBMCs supplied cDNA or gDNA.

Generated by immunoSEQ multiplex PCR, the TCRdb table keeps only in-frame clones and is missing some. The sample shows 110,000 or so clones, approximately 85% of them seen only once. Trimming took off 3 bases at V and 7 bases at J, with 10 bases between the two ends. The CDR3 consists of 13 residues. CDR1 and CDR2 (germline): LGHNA, YSLEER. This TCR derives from a woman aged 55-69 years with COVID-19, enrolled during active disease. This chain joins TRBV4-3 and TRBJ2-1; D may be TRBD2 (6 bases). Specimen: peripheral blood. In DNA, the CDR3 is TGCGCCAGCAGCCAGCTGGGGGGTAATGAGCAGTTCTTC. Its protein is CASSQLGGNEQFF.